This T cell receptor (beta chain) came from a study of cytomegalovirus exposure and HLA in healthy donors. Findings and limits, study-wide: Rare TCR sequences dominated, though some public TCRs recurred in many donors.

Points on this clone: Its antigen is not known.

The V gene's germline CDR1 is MGHRA and CDR2 YSYEKL. This CDR3 comprises 14 residues. V shed 10 bases and J 1 base; nucleotides not matched to a gene: 9. This table comes from immunoSEQ multiplex PCR, and its TCRdb copy is limited to in-frame clones, with some not included. The table includes 150,000 or so clones, around 90% detected once. J is TRBJ1-1 and V is TRBV4-1, with 7 bases identical to TRBD1. This clonotype was sampled from a woman aged 25 to 39 in good health and CMV-seropositive. Sample: PBMCs. This CDR3 reads CATQRGLGNTEAFF. The CDR3 nucleotides read TGCGCCACCCAAAGGGGGCTGGGGAACACTGAAGCTTTCTTT.